Each of the 6 T cell receptor beta chains below was sequenced from the same sample in a study of identifying expanded T cells in peripheral blood. The table came from immunoSEQ multiplex PCR; TCRdb's copy has only in-frame clones and leaves some out. The sample yields roughly 120,000 clones, about nine tenths seen once. Sequencing was done on a sample of blood. The receptors derive from a person aged 18 to 75 in good health.

J is TRBJ1-1 and V is TRBV6-5; TRBD1 might be the D (6 bases). This CDR3 contains 13 residues. V was trimmed by 2 bases and J by 6 bases, leaving 10 bases between them. Germline V lookup: CDR1 MNHEY, CDR2 SVGAGI. For the CDR3, the DNA is TGTGCCAGCAGTTACAACAGGGTATCTGAAGCTTTCTTT. Translating it yields CASSYNRVSEAFF.

This sequence joins TRBV7-2 and TRBJ2-1; 9 positions match TRBD2. Germline CDR1 SGHTA, CDR2 FQGNSA. This CDR3 comprises 15 residues. V was pared by 1 base and J by 7 bases, with 5 bases of the junction left unmatched. CDR3 sequence: CASSLDAGGLNEQFF. Written as DNA, the CDR3 is TGTGCCAGCAGCTTAGATGCGGGAGGGCTGAATGAGCAGTTCTTC.

This sequence joins TRBV9 and TRBJ2-2, with 9 bases aligning to TRBD1. The V segment lost 0 bases and the J segment 1 base; nucleotides outside the gene matches: 10. CDR1 is SGDLS and CDR2 is YYNGEE in the germline V gene. The CDR3 is 19 amino acids. DNA of the CDR3: TGTGCCAGCAGCGTAGTGCCTAGACCGGGACAGGGGAACACCGGGGAGCTGTTTTTT. This encodes CASSVVPRPGQGNTGELFF.

The DNA of the CDR3 is TGCAGTGCTAGACAGGGCTACGAGCAGTACTTC. It codes for CSARQGYEQYF. The chain carries TRBV20-1 and TRBJ2-7, with D perhaps TRBD1 (5 bases). The CDR3 has 11 residues. The germline V gene has CDR1 DFQATT and CDR2 SNEGSKA (reference sequence). The V gene lost 2 bases and the J gene lost 3 bases, with 5 bases spanning the gap.

V usage is TRBV28 and J usage is TRBJ1-2; 8 nucleotides line up with TRBD1. The length of the CDR3 is 15 residues. V shed 6 bases and J 2 bases; nucleotides not matched to a gene: 8. Germline CDR1 and CDR2: MDHEN and SYDVKM. The CDR3 loop reads CASRAGQARNYGYTF. CDR3 bases: TGTGCCAGCAGGGCGGGACAGGCTAGGAACTATGGCTACACCTTC.

This chain joins TRBV30 and TRBJ1-5; the match to TRBD1 covers 8 bases. The germline V gene encodes CDR1 GTSNPN and CDR2 SVGIG (reference sequence). The CDR3 covers 14 residues. The J segment lost 7 bases and the V segment lost 4 bases, leaving 9 bases of the junction unmatched. The CDR3 here is CAWKSTGGNQPQHF. Written as DNA, the CDR3 is TGTGCCTGGAAAAGTACAGGGGGGAACCAGCCCCAGCATTTT.